Listed below are T cell receptor beta chains from one sample, sequenced in a study of blood T cells in healthy people across ages. TCRdb fed the 5' RACE reads into MiXCR, producing one record per CDR3 protein. The sample lists around 1,700,000 distinct CDR3 sequences, roughly 27% occurring once. Input material: blood. Source of these receptors: a woman aged 25 to 45 in good health. CDR3s include the opening cysteine and the closing phenylalanine or tryptophan. The order of the fields is J gene, V gene, clone size, D gene, CDR3 DNA, CDR3 protein. A D gene is named only where the DNA matches it firmly. Part of the rows lack a size; the others show once, few, many or a class for expanded clones.

j_call: TRBJ2-7
v_call: TRBV29-1
clone_size: many
d_call: TRBD1
cdr3_nt: TGCAGCGTGGGAGGACAGGGATTCGAGCAGTACTTC
cdr3_aa: CSVGGQGFEQYF

j_call: TRBJ2-3
v_call: TRBV4-2
clone_size: few
d_call: TRBD2
cdr3_nt: TGTGCCAGCAGCCAAGAACCCCTACGGGGGGTCACAGATACGCAGTATTTT
cdr3_aa: CASSQEPLRGVTDTQYF

j_call: TRBJ1-1
v_call: TRBV28
clone_size: NA
d_call: TRBD1
cdr3_nt: TGTGCCAGCACGAACTCCGGGACAGTGAACACTGAAGCTTTCTTT
cdr3_aa: CASTNSGTVNTEAFF

j_call: TRBJ2-5
v_call: TRBV12-3/TRBV12-4
clone_size: few
d_call: TRBD2
cdr3_nt: TGTGCCAGCAGTGCCGGGAGGAAGGGAGAGACCCAGTACTTC
cdr3_aa: CASSAGRKGETQYF

j_call: TRBJ1-1
v_call: TRBV7-2
clone_size: NA
d_call: NA
cdr3_nt: TGTGCCAGCAGCCGTCGGGTAAGGGAAGCTTTCTTT
cdr3_aa: CASSRRVREAFF

j_call: TRBJ2-7
v_call: TRBV6-6
clone_size: few
d_call: TRBD2
cdr3_nt: TGTGCCAGCCGTCGGGGGACTAGCGACTGGGAGCAGTACTTC
cdr3_aa: CASRRGTSDWEQYF

j_call: TRBJ2-1
v_call: TRBV15
clone_size: NA
d_call: NA
cdr3_nt: TGTGCCACCAGCAGAAGGACGGTCTCCTGCAATGAGCAGTTCTTC
cdr3_aa: CATSRRTVSCNEQFF

j_call: TRBJ2-1
v_call: TRBV11-2
clone_size: NA
d_call: NA
cdr3_nt: TGTGCCAGCAGCCCTCAGGGGTGGGCAAATGAGCAGTTCTTC
cdr3_aa: CASSPQGWANEQFF

j_call: TRBJ2-1
v_call: TRBV18
clone_size: few
d_call: NA
cdr3_nt: TGTGCCAGCTCACCGGGAGAAAACAATGAGCAGTTCTTC
cdr3_aa: CASSPGENNEQFF

j_call: TRBJ2-5
v_call: TRBV6-1
clone_size: few
d_call: TRBD1
cdr3_nt: TGTGCCAGCATCCGACAGGGGGCAAGGGAGGAGACCCAGTACTTC
cdr3_aa: CASIRQGAREETQYF

j_call: TRBJ2-7
v_call: TRBV7-9
clone_size: few
d_call: NA
cdr3_nt: TGTGCCAACAGTAGTCCGGGGCAGTCCTACGAGCAGTACTTC
cdr3_aa: CANSSPGQSYEQYF

j_call: TRBJ2-3
v_call: TRBV12-3/TRBV12-4
clone_size: NA
d_call: TRBD2
cdr3_nt: TGTGCCAGCAGTTTCAGGACTAGCGGGAGGGAGGGCACAGATGCGCAGTATTTT
cdr3_aa: CASSFRTSGREGTDAQYF

j_call: TRBJ2-2
v_call: TRBV7-3
clone_size: NA
d_call: NA
cdr3_nt: TGTGCCAGCAGCTTTAACAGCATGGGCACCGGGGAGCTGTTTTTT
cdr3_aa: CASSFNSMGTGELFF

j_call: TRBJ1-4
v_call: TRBV7-2
clone_size: few
d_call: NA
cdr3_nt: TGTGCTAGCAGCCCCAAGACAGCGGGAAATGAAAAACTGTTTTTT
cdr3_aa: CASSPKTAGNEKLFF

j_call: TRBJ2-1
v_call: TRBV7-7
clone_size: many
d_call: TRBD1
cdr3_nt: TGTGCCAGCAGCTTAGCTACAGGGGGGTGGAATGAGCAGTTCTTC
cdr3_aa: CASSLATGGWNEQFF

j_call: TRBJ2-1
v_call: TRBV12-5
clone_size: NA
d_call: TRBD1
cdr3_nt: TGTGCTAGTGGTTTGGGGACAGGCGACTACAATGAGCAGTTCTTC
cdr3_aa: CASGLGTGDYNEQFF

j_call: TRBJ2-7
v_call: TRBV7-6
clone_size: many
d_call: NA
cdr3_nt: TGTGCCAGCAGCCCCCGAGGCGGGACCTACGAGCAGTACTTC
cdr3_aa: CASSPRGGTYEQYF

j_call: TRBJ2-1
v_call: TRBV20-1
clone_size: few
d_call: TRBD2
cdr3_nt: TGCAGTGCTAGAGTCCTAGCGGGAGTCAGCAATGAGCAGTTCTTC
cdr3_aa: CSARVLAGVSNEQFF

j_call: TRBJ2-4
v_call: TRBV20-1
clone_size: few
d_call: TRBD1
cdr3_nt: TGCAGTGCTAGAAAGGGACAGGGGTACATTCAGTACTTC
cdr3_aa: CSARKGQGYIQYF

j_call: TRBJ2-1
v_call: TRBV7-2
clone_size: many
d_call: NA
cdr3_nt: TGTGCCAGCAGCTTAGAGGGGGGCCGCAATGAGCAGTTCTTC
cdr3_aa: CASSLEGGRNEQFF

j_call: TRBJ2-2
v_call: TRBV5-5
clone_size: few
d_call: NA
cdr3_nt: TGTGCCAGCAGCTTCGGGCCTGCGACCGGGGAGCTGTTTTTT
cdr3_aa: CASSFGPATGELFF

j_call: TRBJ2-2
v_call: TRBV9
clone_size: NA
d_call: TRBD1
cdr3_nt: TGTGCCAGCAGCGTAGATTCAGGGGGCTTCACCGGGGAGCTGTTTTTT
cdr3_aa: CASSVDSGGFTGELFF

j_call: TRBJ2-3
v_call: TRBV20-1
clone_size: few
d_call: TRBD2
cdr3_nt: TGCAGTGCGGATAGGACTAGGACAGATACGCAGTATTTT
cdr3_aa: CSADRTRTDTQYF

j_call: TRBJ2-1
v_call: TRBV3-1
clone_size: NA
d_call: TRBD1
cdr3_nt: TGTGCCAGCAGCCTTCAACAGGGGGAGTTTGGCGATGAGCAGTTCTTC
cdr3_aa: CASSLQQGEFGDEQFF

j_call: TRBJ1-4
v_call: TRBV25-1
clone_size: NA
d_call: TRBD1
cdr3_nt: TGTGCCAGCAGTGCCCCTAGGACAGGGGGGAAACGGTTTTTT
cdr3_aa: CASSAPRTGGKRFF

j_call: TRBJ2-7
v_call: TRBV10-3
clone_size: NA
d_call: TRBD2
cdr3_nt: TGTGCCATCAGTGGGACTAGCGGGAACGGCGAGCAGTACTTC
cdr3_aa: CAISGTSGNGEQYF

j_call: TRBJ2-3
v_call: TRBV2
clone_size: few
d_call: TRBD1
cdr3_nt: TGTGCCAGCATTAGGGACAGTCGGTTTTTCGATACGCAGTATTTT
cdr3_aa: CASIRDSRFFDTQYF

j_call: TRBJ2-1
v_call: TRBV6-6
clone_size: many
d_call: TRBD2
cdr3_nt: TGTGCCAGCATTATGACTAGCGGGGGGACCGGTGAGCAGTTCTTC
cdr3_aa: CASIMTSGGTGEQFF

j_call: TRBJ2-1
v_call: TRBV6-2/TRBV6-3
clone_size: few
d_call: TRBD2
cdr3_nt: TGTGCCAGCAGTTACTCCCCTCGTAGCGGGTGGAATGAGCAGTTCTTC
cdr3_aa: CASSYSPRSGWNEQFF

j_call: TRBJ2-6
v_call: TRBV28
clone_size: NA
d_call: NA
cdr3_nt: TGTGCCAATTCCCCGGCAGGCTCTGGGGCCAACGTCCTGACTTTC
cdr3_aa: CANSPAGSGANVLTF

j_call: TRBJ1-2
v_call: TRBV20-1
clone_size: many
d_call: TRBD1
cdr3_nt: TGCAGTGCTAGACCACCTGGGACAGGGACTAACTATGGCTACACCTTC
cdr3_aa: CSARPPGTGTNYGYTF

j_call: TRBJ2-7
v_call: TRBV29-1
clone_size: many
d_call: TRBD2
cdr3_nt: TGCAGCGCCGCGGCGGGAGGGCCGGAGGAGCAGTACTTC
cdr3_aa: CSAAAGGPEEQYF

j_call: TRBJ2-7
v_call: TRBV19
clone_size: many
d_call: TRBD1
cdr3_nt: TGTGCCAGTAGTACCCCCAGACAGGGTATAACGACCTACGAGCAGTACTTC
cdr3_aa: CASSTPRQGITTYEQYF

j_call: TRBJ1-1
v_call: TRBV27
clone_size: NA
d_call: NA
cdr3_nt: TGTGCCAGCACCGAGGATTGGTCTAGCACTGAAGCTTTCTTT
cdr3_aa: CASTEDWSSTEAFF

j_call: TRBJ2-3
v_call: TRBV12-3/TRBV12-4
clone_size: many
d_call: TRBD2
cdr3_nt: TGTGCCAGCATCACGACTAGCGGCCCGGATACGCAGTATTTT
cdr3_aa: CASITTSGPDTQYF

j_call: TRBJ2-6
v_call: TRBV11-2
clone_size: NA
d_call: NA
cdr3_nt: TGTGCCAGCAGCTCCGGACTGTCAGGCTCTGGGGCCAACGTCCTGACTTTC
cdr3_aa: CASSSGLSGSGANVLTF

j_call: TRBJ2-3
v_call: TRBV29-1
clone_size: NA
d_call: NA
cdr3_nt: TGCAGCGTCAGGGGAGGGGGTTTT
cdr3_aa: CSVRGGGF

j_call: TRBJ2-6
v_call: TRBV10-3
clone_size: many
d_call: TRBD1
cdr3_nt: TGTGCCATCAGTGAGCCGACAGGGATCGGGTCTGGGGCCAACGTCCTGACTTTC
cdr3_aa: CAISEPTGIGSGANVLTF

j_call: TRBJ1-2
v_call: TRBV6-5
clone_size: NA
d_call: NA
cdr3_nt: TGTGCCAGCAGCCTCTCCTTCAGGACCAACTATGGCTACACCTTC
cdr3_aa: CASSLSFRTNYGYTF

j_call: TRBJ2-1
v_call: TRBV9
clone_size: NA
d_call: TRBD2
cdr3_nt: TGTGCCAGCAGCGTAGGGGGACTAGGGAAGGAGCAGTTCTTC
cdr3_aa: CASSVGGLGKEQFF

j_call: TRBJ2-7
v_call: TRBV6-5
clone_size: many
d_call: TRBD1
cdr3_nt: TGTGCCAGCAGTTACGGGACAGGTTGGTTCGACGAGCAGTACTTC
cdr3_aa: CASSYGTGWFDEQYF

j_call: TRBJ2-2
v_call: TRBV5-5
clone_size: NA
d_call: NA
cdr3_nt: TGTGCCAGCAGCGGGGACATCGCGAACACCGGGGAGCTGTTTTTT
cdr3_aa: CASSGDIANTGELFF

j_call: TRBJ2-7
v_call: TRBV12-3/TRBV12-4
clone_size: few
d_call: NA
cdr3_nt: TGTGCCAGCAGTTTTCATGGGACGGGACCCTACGAGCAGTACTTC
cdr3_aa: CASSFHGTGPYEQYF

j_call: TRBJ2-7
v_call: TRBV29-1
clone_size: NA
d_call: NA
cdr3_nt: TGCAGCGTTGAGGGCCTGAGCGACGAGCAGTACTTC
cdr3_aa: CSVEGLSDEQYF

j_call: TRBJ1-2
v_call: TRBV29-1
clone_size: many
d_call: NA
cdr3_nt: TGCAGCGTTGAAGCCGGGAACTCAGGCTACACCTTC
cdr3_aa: CSVEAGNSGYTF

j_call: TRBJ2-1
v_call: TRBV6-5
clone_size: NA
d_call: TRBD2
cdr3_nt: TGTGCCAGCAGTTACGCTAGCGGGGGCGGTGAGCAGTTCTTC
cdr3_aa: CASSYASGGGEQFF

j_call: TRBJ2-5
v_call: TRBV10-3
clone_size: NA
d_call: NA
cdr3_nt: TGTGCCATCAGCCAACGGAGAGAGACCCAGTACTTC
cdr3_aa: CAISQRRETQYF

j_call: TRBJ2-1
v_call: TRBV7-9
clone_size: NA
d_call: TRBD1
cdr3_nt: TGTGCCAGCAGCGCCGGACAGGGGATGGAGACCCAGTTCTTC
cdr3_aa: CASSAGQGMETQFF

j_call: TRBJ1-3
v_call: TRBV29-1
clone_size: NA
d_call: NA
cdr3_nt: TGCAGCGCCGTCGTCGGCCCCGGAAACACCATATATTTT
cdr3_aa: CSAVVGPGNTIYF

j_call: TRBJ2-7
v_call: TRBV30
clone_size: once
d_call: NA
cdr3_nt: TGTGCCTGGAGTGGACACTCCGGGGCCTACGAGCAGTACTTC
cdr3_aa: CAWSGHSGAYEQYF

j_call: TRBJ2-7
v_call: TRBV20-1
clone_size: NA
d_call: TRBD2
cdr3_nt: TGCAGTGCTAGACAGACGACTAGCGTTACGTTGGAGCAGTACTTC
cdr3_aa: CSARQTTSVTLEQYF

j_call: TRBJ2-4
v_call: TRBV14
clone_size: NA
d_call: TRBD1
cdr3_nt: TGTGCCAGCAGCGGATCCGGACAGGGCTTAGCCAAAAACATTCAGTACTTC
cdr3_aa: CASSGSGQGLAKNIQYF